Sequencing of this TCR beta chain was carried out in a study of blood T cell repertoires in COVID-19. Study in general: Sites in the United States, Italy and Spain provided acute and convalescent COVID-19 samples.

The data were produced by immunoSEQ multiplex PCR, yet TCRdb's version contains in-frame clones alone and is incomplete. Here the sample spans 200,000 or so clones, more than 65% being singletons. Trimming stripped 4 bases from V and 4 bases from J, with 10 bases between. The germline CDR1 and CDR2 sequences are SEHNR and FQNEAQ (reference sequence). The CDR3 loop spans 13 amino acids. Ages ranged from 18 to 89 years, with residence in around 24 US areas. In assigning cohorts, the study relied on participant-reported clinical history. The sample comprised PBMCs or T cells enriched from blood (not recorded which). The chain employs TRBV7-9 and TRBJ1-1; D unclear. The clonotype comes from a man aged 35 to 55 who had recovered from COVID-19. The CDR3 region has the DNA TGTGCCAGCAGCTCTTATTTGTCCACTGAAGCTTTCTTT. Amino acid sequence: CASSSYLSTEAFF.